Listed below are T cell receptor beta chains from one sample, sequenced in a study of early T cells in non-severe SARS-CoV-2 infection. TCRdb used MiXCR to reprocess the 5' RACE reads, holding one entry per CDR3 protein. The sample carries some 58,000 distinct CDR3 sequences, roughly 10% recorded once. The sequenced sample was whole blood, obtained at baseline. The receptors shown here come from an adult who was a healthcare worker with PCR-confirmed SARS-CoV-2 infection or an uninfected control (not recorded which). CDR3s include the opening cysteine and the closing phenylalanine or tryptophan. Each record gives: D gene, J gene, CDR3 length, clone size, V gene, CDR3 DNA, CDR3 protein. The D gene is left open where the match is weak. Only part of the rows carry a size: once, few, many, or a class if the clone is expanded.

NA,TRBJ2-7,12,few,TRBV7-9,TGTGCCAGCAGCCCGACAGTCTACGAGCAGTACTTC,CASSPTVYEQYF
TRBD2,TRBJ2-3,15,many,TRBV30,TGTGCCTGGAACACGGGACTAGCGGGGTCAGATACGCAGTATTTT,CAWNTGLAGSDTQYF
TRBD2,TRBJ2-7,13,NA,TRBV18,TGTGCCAGCTCCCTAGCGGGGGGGAACGAGCAGTACTTC,CASSLAGGNEQYF
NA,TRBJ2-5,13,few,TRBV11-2,TGTGCCAGCAGCTTGTCGGGGAGCGGGACCCAGTACTTC,CASSLSGSGTQYF
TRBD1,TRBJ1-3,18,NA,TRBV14,TGTGCCAGCAGCCAAGATGGCCCCGCACAGGGGTCACGAAACACCATATATTTT,CASSQDGPAQGSRNTIYF
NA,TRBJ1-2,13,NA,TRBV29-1,TGCAGCGTTTCAGCGTCGACGAACTATGGCTACACCTTC,CSVSASTNYGYTF
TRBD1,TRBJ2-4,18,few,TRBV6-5,TGTGCCAGCAGTTACTCACCCCTCCTTGGACAGGGTCAAAACATTCAGTACTTC,CASSYSPLLGQGQNIQYF
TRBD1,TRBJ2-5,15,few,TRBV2,TGTGCCAGCAGGAGGGACAGGGCCAACCAAGAGACCCAGTACTTC,CASRRDRANQETQYF
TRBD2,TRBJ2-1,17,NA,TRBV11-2,TGTGCCAGCAGGCTCGCGGGGCGGGGGGGCCGCTACAATGAGCAGTTCTTC,CASRLAGRGGRYNEQFF
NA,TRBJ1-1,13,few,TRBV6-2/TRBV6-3,TGTGCCAGCAGCGAACTATCCCTCTCTGAAGCTTTCTTT,CASSELSLSEAFF
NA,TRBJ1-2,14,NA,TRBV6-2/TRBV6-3,TGTGCCAGCAGTTACTCGATGTCAGGCTATGGCTACACCTTC,CASSYSMSGYGYTF
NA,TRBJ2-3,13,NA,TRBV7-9,TGTGCCAGCAGCTTGGGCGGGGCGGATACGCAGTATTTT,CASSLGGADTQYF
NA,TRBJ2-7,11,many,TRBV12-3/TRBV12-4,TGTGCCAGCTGCCAGGGGCGCGAGCAGTACTTC,CASCQGREQYF
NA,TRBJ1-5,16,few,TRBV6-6,TGTGCCAGCAGTATCCGCTCTCAGGGAACCGATCAGCCCCAGCATTTT,CASSIRSQGTDQPQHF
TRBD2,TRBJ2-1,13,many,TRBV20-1,TGCAGTGCTCATAGCGGGGGGACTAATGAGCAGTTCTTC,CSAHSGGTNEQFF
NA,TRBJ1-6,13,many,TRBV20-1,TGCAGTGCGGAAGGAGACTATAATTCACCCCTCCACTTT,CSAEGDYNSPLHF
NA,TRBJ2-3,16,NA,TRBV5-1,TGCGCCAGCAGCTTGTCTGGCGGGATCCGGACAGATACGCAGTATTTT,CASSLSGGIRTDTQYF
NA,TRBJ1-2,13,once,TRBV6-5,TGTGCCAGCAGTTCCGGCCTGTCACGGGGCTACACCTTC,CASSSGLSRGYTF
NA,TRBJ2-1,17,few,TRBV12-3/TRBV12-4,TGTGCCAGCAGTCTCCTAGGACAGTCAGGCTCCTACAATGAGCAGTTCTTC,CASSLLGQSGSYNEQFF
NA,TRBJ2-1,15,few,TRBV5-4,TGTGCCAGCAGACGGGACTTCAGCTCCTACAATGAGCAGTTCTTC,CASRRDFSSYNEQFF
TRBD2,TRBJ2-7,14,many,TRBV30,TGTGCCTGCCATATAGCGGGGGGGCTGTACGAGCAGTACTTC,CACHIAGGLYEQYF
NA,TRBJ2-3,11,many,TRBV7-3,TGTGCCAGCAGCTTAGGCGGTACGCAGTATTTT,CASSLGGTQYF
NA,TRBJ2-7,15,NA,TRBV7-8,TGTGCCAGCAGCTTGGGGAGGATTCTGGAAAACGAGCAGTACTTC,CASSLGRILENEQYF
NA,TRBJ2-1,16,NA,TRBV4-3,TGCGCCAGCAGCCAAGATGAGGGGCCCCCCTACAATGAGCAGTTCTTC,CASSQDEGPPYNEQFF
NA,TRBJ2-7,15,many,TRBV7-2,TGTGCCAGCAGCTTTTGGGGGGCCCCTGCCGACGAGCAGTACTTC,CASSFWGAPADEQYF
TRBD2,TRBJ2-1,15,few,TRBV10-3,TGTGCCATCAGTGGGGAATTAGCGGGGAGCGGTGAGCAGTTCTTC,CAISGELAGSGEQFF
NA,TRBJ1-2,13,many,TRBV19,TGTGCCAGTACGACACAGGTGGACTATGGCTACACCTTC,CASTTQVDYGYTF
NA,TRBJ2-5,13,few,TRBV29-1,TGCAGCGTTGAAGGACTAGGACAAGAGACCCAGTACTTC,CSVEGLGQETQYF
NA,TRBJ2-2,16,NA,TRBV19,TGTGCCAGTACCAGACTAAGAGGGGTTCCACCCGGGGAGCTGTTTTTT,CASTRLRGVPPGELFF
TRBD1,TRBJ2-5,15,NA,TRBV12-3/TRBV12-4,TGTGCCAGCAGTTTTCCGGCAGGGGGCCCGGAGACCCAGTACTTC,CASSFPAGGPETQYF
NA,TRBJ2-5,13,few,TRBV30,TGTGCCTGGAGTGCACCCCCGAAAGTGACCCAGTACTTC,CAWSAPPKVTQYF
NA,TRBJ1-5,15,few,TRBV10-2,TGCGCCAGCAGTGAGTTGGGGGGAAGGAATCAGCCCCAGCATTTT,CASSELGGRNQPQHF
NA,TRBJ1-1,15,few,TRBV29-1,TGCAGCGTTGTTAGGGTTCTAGGGGCGAACACTGAAGCTTTCTTT,CSVVRVLGANTEAFF
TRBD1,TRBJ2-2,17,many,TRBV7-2,TGTGCCAGCAGCTACACCGCGGGCAGGGGGCGTGCCGGGGAGCTGTTTTTT,CASSYTAGRGRAGELFF
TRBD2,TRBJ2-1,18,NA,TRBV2,TGTGCCAGCAGTGATATTGCTCTGAGCGGGGGCCCTTTAAATGAGCAGTTCTTC,CASSDIALSGGPLNEQFF
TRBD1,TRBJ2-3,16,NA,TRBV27,TGTGCCAGCAGTTGGGATTCGGGACAGGGCACAGATACGCAGTATTTT,CASSWDSGQGTDTQYF
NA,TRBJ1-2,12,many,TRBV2,TGTGCCAGCTGTCCAGGGTACTATGGCTACACCTTC,CASCPGYYGYTF
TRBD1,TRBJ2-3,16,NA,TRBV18,TGTGCCAGCTCACCTACAGGGGGCGCCCGCACAGATACGCAGTATTTT,CASSPTGGARTDTQYF
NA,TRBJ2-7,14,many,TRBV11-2,TGTGCCAGCAGCTTACTTTCCGACAGCTACGAGCAGTACTTC,CASSLLSDSYEQYF
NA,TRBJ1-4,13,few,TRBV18,TGTGCCAGCTCACCAAGGGAATCCGAAAAACTGTTTTTT,CASSPRESEKLFF
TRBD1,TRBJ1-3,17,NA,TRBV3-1,TGTGCCAGCAGCCGACGCATTGGACAGGGGTCGGTTGGCACCATATATTTT,CASSRRIGQGSVGTIYF
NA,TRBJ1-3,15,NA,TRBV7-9,TGTGCCAGCAGCTTAGCCAGGCACTCTGAAAACACCATATATTTT,CASSLARHSENTIYF
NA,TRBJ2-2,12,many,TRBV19,TGTGCCAGTAGTATGCAACCCGGGGAGCTGCTTTTT,CASSMQPGELLF
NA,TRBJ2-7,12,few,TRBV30,TGTGCCTGGAGTGTAGGGGGATACGAGCAGTACTTC,CAWSVGGYEQYF
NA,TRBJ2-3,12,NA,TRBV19,TGTGCCAGTACGGGACTTTCAGATACGCAGTATTTT,CASTGLSDTQYF
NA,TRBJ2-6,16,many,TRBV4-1,TGCGCCAGCAGCGTGAGACCCGGCTCTGGGGCCAACGTCCTGACTTTC,CASSVRPGSGANVLTF
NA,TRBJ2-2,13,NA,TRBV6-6,TGTGCCAGCGGGGTAGCGTACACCGGGGAGCTGTTTTTT,CASGVAYTGELFF
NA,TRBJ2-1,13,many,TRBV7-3,TGTGCCAGCAGCTTAGTACTCTCAGATGAGCAGTTCTTC,CASSLVLSDEQFF
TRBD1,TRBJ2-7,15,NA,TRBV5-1,TGCGCCAGCAGCTCACGCGGACAGGGGGATAACGAGCAGTACTTC,CASSSRGQGDNEQYF
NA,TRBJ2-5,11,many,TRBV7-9,TGTGCCAGCAGCGGTGCAGAGACCCAGTACTTC,CASSGAETQYF
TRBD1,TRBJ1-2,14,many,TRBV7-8,TGTGCCAGCAGCTTAGGGGACAGAAACTATGGCTACACCTTC,CASSLGDRNYGYTF
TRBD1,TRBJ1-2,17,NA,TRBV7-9,TGTGCCAGCAGCGTACCGGGACAGGGGACCCTTAGGCATGGCTGGGACTTC,CASSVPGQGTLRHGWDF
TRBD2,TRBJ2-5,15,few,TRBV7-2,TGTGCCAGCAGCTTAGGCGGGGGGACCAAAGAGACCCAGTACTTC,CASSLGGGTKETQYF
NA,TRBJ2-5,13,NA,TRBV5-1,TGCGCCAGCAGCCTAACGGACCAAGAGACCCAGTACTTC,CASSLTDQETQYF